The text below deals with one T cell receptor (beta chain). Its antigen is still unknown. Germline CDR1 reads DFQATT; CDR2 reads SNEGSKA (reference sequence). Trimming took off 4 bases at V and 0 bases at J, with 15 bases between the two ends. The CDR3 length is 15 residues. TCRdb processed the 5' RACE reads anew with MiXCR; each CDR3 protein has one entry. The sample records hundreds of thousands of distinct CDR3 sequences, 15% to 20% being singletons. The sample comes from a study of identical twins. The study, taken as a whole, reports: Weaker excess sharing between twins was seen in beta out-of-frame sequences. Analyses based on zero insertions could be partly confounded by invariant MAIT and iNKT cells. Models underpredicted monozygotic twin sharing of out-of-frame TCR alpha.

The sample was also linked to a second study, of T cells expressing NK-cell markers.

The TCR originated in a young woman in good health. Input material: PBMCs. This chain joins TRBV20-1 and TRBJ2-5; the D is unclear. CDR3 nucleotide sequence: TGCAGTGCTACTGGACCGTCACTGTACCAAGAGACCCAGTACTTC. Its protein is CSATGPSLYQETQYF.